This T cell receptor (beta chain) was obtained from a study of blood T cell repertoires in COVID-19. Overall study: Acute and convalescent COVID-19 specimens originated in the United States, Italy and Spain. The analysed material was cDNA or gDNA that came from T cells, B-cell-depleted T cells, or PBMCs.

The repertoire was sequenced with immunoSEQ multiplex PCR; TCRdb's copy has only in-frame clones and lacks some. This repertoire shows about 76,000 clones, approximately 86% found once; its top ten account for over 15%. The TCR comes from a human donor in a cohort sampled during active COVID-19. Sequenced input: peripheral blood.

The CDR3 DNA follows: TGTGCTAGTGGTTTGGAGGGGGATTCACCCCTCCACTTT. Its translation: CASGLEGDSPLHF. This chain uses TRBV12-5 with TRBJ1-6; D is possibly TRBD1 (6 bases). V lost 1 base and J lost 8, with 6 bases in between. Per germline, CDR1 LGHNT and CDR2 FRNRAP. This CDR3 region has 13 residues. The full variable domain, with the rest looked up from reference TRBV12-5 and TRBJ1-6, is DARVTQTPRHKVTEMGQEVTMRCQPILGHNTVFWYRQTMMQGLELLAYFRNRAPLDDSGMPKDRFSAEMPDATLATLKIQPSEPRDSAVYFCASGLEGDSPLHFGNGTRLTVT.